The rows below give T cell receptor beta chains drawn from one sample of a study of blood T cell repertoires in COVID-19. Sequenced by immunoSEQ multiplex PCR; TCRdb stores in-frame clones only, minus some. Here the sample spans 150,000 to 200,000 clones, 80% to 90% being singletons. Sequencing input: PBMCs or T cells enriched from blood (not recorded which). The source is a woman in her forties or fifties who had recovered from COVID-19. CDR3s include the opening cysteine and the closing phenylalanine or tryptophan. Each record gives: clone size, V gene, J gene, CDR3 length, D gene, CDR3 DNA, CDR3 protein. A D gene is named only where the DNA matches it firmly. Rows give clone size only sometimes, using once, few, many, or a class for an expanded clone.

.	TRBV19	TRBJ1-1	13	.	TGTGCCAGTAGTCGGACAGAGAACACTGAAGCTTTCTTT	CASSRTENTEAFF
.	TRBV11-3	TRBJ1-1	12	.	TGTGCCAGCAGCTTAGATCTCTACGAAGCTTTCTTT	CASSLDLYEAFF
few	TRBV6-5	TRBJ1-6	15	.	TGTGCCAGCAGCCGGACCCGACAGGATAATTCACCCCTCCACTTT	CASSRTRQDNSPLHF
few	TRBV7-2	TRBJ1-6	15	.	TGTGCCAGCAGACAGGACAGAGGTTTTAATTCACCCCTCCACTTT	CASRQDRGFNSPLHF
.	TRBV7-9	TRBJ1-2	15	TRBD1	TGTGCCAGCAGCCCCCGGACAGGGGGCGTTTATGGCTACACCTTC	CASSPRTGGVYGYTF
few	TRBV6-5	TRBJ1-2	15	TRBD1	TGTGCCAGCAGGTACAGCCGGACAGGGGGCTATGGCTACACCTTC	CASRYSRTGGYGYTF
once	TRBV25-1	TRBJ2-5	17	TRBD2	TGTGCCAGCAGTGATCCTAGCGGGGGGACTCTGTCAGAGACCCAGTACTTC	CASSDPSGGTLSETQYF
.	TRBV27	TRBJ2-1	16	TRBD1	TGTGCCAGCAGTTTACAGGGGGTGAGCTCCTACAATGAGCAGTTCTTC	CASSLQGVSSYNEQFF
.	TRBV19	TRBJ2-5	16	TRBD2	TGTGCCAGTAGTAGTCAGAGTAGCGGGGGACAAGAGACCCAGTACTTC	CASSSQSSGGQETQYF
.	TRBV4-3	TRBJ1-4	14	.	TGCGCCAGCAGCCAAGATCCAGGAAATGGAAAACTGTTTTTT	CASSQDPGNGKLFF
.	TRBV28	TRBJ1-2	15	TRBD1	TGTGCCAGCAGTTTTCAGGGGGCTGGGGGCAATGGCTACACCTTC	CASSFQGAGGNGYTF
many	TRBV7-8	TRBJ2-7	14	.	TGTGCCAGCAGCCCCCGGGAGAGAGGCTACGAGCAGTACTTC	CASSPRERGYEQYF
.	TRBV5-1	TRBJ1-2	13	.	TGCGCCAGCAGCTTGGAGCCCTTCTATGGCTACACCTTC	CASSLEPFYGYTF
.	TRBV27	TRBJ1-1	14	TRBD1	TGTGCCAGCGGAAAACAGGGGGCCAACACTGAAGCTTTCTTT	CASGKQGANTEAFF
.	TRBV7-9	TRBJ1-1	16	TRBD1	TGTGCCAGCAGCTTAGGGTTACCGGGACAGGGGGAGGAAGCTTTCTTT	CASSLGLPGQGEEAFF
.	TRBV19	TRBJ1-3	17	.	TGTGCCAGTAGACCCGCCCGGGGGGCCTTCCCTGGAAACACCATATATTTT	CASRPARGAFPGNTIYF
.	TRBV5-1	TRBJ1-1	15	TRBD1	TGCGCCAGCAGCCCAGGACAGGGTTTTGACACTGAAGCTTTCTTT	CASSPGQGFDTEAFF
.	TRBV9	TRBJ1-1	14	TRBD1	TGTGCCAGCAGCGCGACAGGGGCGGGAACTGAAGCTTTCTTT	CASSATGAGTEAFF
.	TRBV9	TRBJ2-2	19	TRBD1	TGTGCCAGCAGCGTACCATTGGGGTCGGGACAGGGTACAACCGGGGAGCTGTTTTTT	CASSVPLGSGQGTTGELFF
.	TRBV4-1	TRBJ2-2	21	TRBD2	TGCGCCAGCAGCCAGGACGGACTAGCGGGAGAGTCGCGGGATATGACCGGGGAGCTGTTTTTT	CASSQDGLAGESRDMTGELFF
once	TRBV19	TRBJ1-2	16	.	TGTGCCAGTCGGGTAACCGGGGGGACCGCAAACTATGGCTACACCTTC	CASRVTGGTANYGYTF
.	TRBV7-2	TRBJ2-5	14	.	TGTGCCAGCAGCTCCTTCACTAGCAGGGAGACCCAGTACTTC	CASSSFTSRETQYF
.	TRBV24-1	TRBJ2-2	12	.	TGTGCCACCGGGAGGTCCCCCGGGGAGCTGTTTTTT	CATGRSPGELFF
.	TRBV4-3	TRBJ1-2	13	.	TGCGCCAGCAGCCAAGAGGGCATCTATGGCTACACCTTC	CASSQEGIYGYTF
few	TRBV7-6	TRBJ2-1	15	TRBD2	TGTGCCAGCAGCTCAGACCCTAGCGGCTCCAGGGAGCAGTTCTTC	CASSSDPSGSREQFF
.	TRBV19	TRBJ1-4	15	.	TGTGCCAGTAGTGAACTGAGGATCTCTAATGAAAAACTGTTTTTT	CASSELRISNEKLFF